Only one count was recorded for the clone carrying this T cell receptor (beta chain). This CDR3 has 18 amino acids. This sample was included in a study of blood T cell repertoires in COVID-19. Overall study: COVID-19 samples from acute and convalescent phases originated in the United States, Italy and Spain.

TCRdb's copy holds only in-frame clones and misses some; the assay was immunoSEQ multiplex PCR. The sample includes roughly 250,000 clones, roughly 88% of them seen just once. The chain links TRBV21-1 to TRBJ1-5; TRBD1 is the table's D call and was not checked against the DNA. TRBV21-1 counts as a pseudogene. The origin of this receptor is a woman aged 35 to 49 who had been exposed to COVID-19. Input material: PBMCs or T cells enriched from blood (not recorded which). CDR3 residues: CASSKGPFIRLTNQPQHF. DNA for the CDR3: TGTGCCAGCAGCAAAGGCCCTTTTATTCGGCTGACAAATCAGCCCCAGCATTTT.